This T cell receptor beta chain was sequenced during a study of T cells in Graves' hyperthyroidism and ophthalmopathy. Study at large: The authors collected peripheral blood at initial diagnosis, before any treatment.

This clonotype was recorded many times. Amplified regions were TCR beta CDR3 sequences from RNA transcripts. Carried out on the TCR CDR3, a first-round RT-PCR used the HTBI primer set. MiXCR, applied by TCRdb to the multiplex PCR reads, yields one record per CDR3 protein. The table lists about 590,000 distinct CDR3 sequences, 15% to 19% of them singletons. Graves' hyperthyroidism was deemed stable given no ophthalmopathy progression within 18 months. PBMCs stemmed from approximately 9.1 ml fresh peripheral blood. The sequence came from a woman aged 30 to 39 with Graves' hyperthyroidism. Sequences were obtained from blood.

CDR3 sequence (DNA): TGTGCCAGCAGCTCGAGCTCTGGAAACACCATATATTTT. It codes for CASSSSSGNTIYF. The chain is built from TRBV7-9 and TRBJ1-3; no firm D call. The length of the CDR3 is 13 residues. V dropped 4 bases and J dropped 0 bases, with 4 bases sitting between them. Germline assignment: CDR1 SEHNR and CDR2 FQNEAQ (reference sequence).